What follows is one T cell receptor (beta chain) and its context. The data derive from a study of blood T cell repertoires in COVID-19. Study-wide context: COVID-19 samples, acute and convalescent, were from the United States, Italy and Spain. Sources were T cells, B-cell-depleted T cells, or PBMCs; the material itself was cDNA or gDNA.

The ends were cut back, 2 bases at V and 7 bases at J, with 14 bases in the middle. CDR1 is SNHLY and CDR2 is FYNNEI in the germline V gene. CDR3 length: 15 amino acids. This table comes from immunoSEQ multiplex PCR, and its TCRdb copy is limited to in-frame clones, with some not included. The data contain 30,000 to 50,000 clones, less than 85% of them singletons. The chain has TRBV2 and TRBJ1-4, with D tentatively TRBD1 (5 bases). Specimen: peripheral blood. The sequence was obtained from a man between 65 and 85 years old with acute or convalescent COVID-19. The CDR3 is CASSEIGARGEKLFF. The DNA of the CDR3 is TGTGCCAGCAGTGAAATCGGGGCGCGGGGTGAAAAACTGTTTTTT.